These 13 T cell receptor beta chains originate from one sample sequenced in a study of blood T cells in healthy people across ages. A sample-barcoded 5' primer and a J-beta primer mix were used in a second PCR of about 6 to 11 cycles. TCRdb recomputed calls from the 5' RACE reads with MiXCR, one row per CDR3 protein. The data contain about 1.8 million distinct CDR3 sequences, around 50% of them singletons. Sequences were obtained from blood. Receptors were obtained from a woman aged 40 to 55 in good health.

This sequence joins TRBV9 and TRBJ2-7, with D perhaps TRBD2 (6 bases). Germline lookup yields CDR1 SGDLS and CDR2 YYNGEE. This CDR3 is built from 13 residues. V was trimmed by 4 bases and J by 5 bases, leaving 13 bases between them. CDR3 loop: CASSIVAGNEQYF. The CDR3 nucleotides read TGTGCCAGCAGCATAGTTGCGGGGAACGAGCAGTACTTC.

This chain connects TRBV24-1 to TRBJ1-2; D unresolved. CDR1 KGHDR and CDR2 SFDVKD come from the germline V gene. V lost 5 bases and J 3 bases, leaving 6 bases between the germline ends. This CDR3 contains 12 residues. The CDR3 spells CATSADYYGYTF. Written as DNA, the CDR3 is TGTGCCACCAGTGCGGATTACTATGGCTACACCTTC.

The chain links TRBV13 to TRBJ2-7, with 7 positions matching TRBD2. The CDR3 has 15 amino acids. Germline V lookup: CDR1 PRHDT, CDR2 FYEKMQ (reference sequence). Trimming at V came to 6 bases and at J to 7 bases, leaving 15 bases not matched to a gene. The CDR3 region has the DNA TGTGCCAGCAGTTTGGGAGGGACTACCTTTGGGGAGCAGTACTTC. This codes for CASSLGGTTFGEQYF.

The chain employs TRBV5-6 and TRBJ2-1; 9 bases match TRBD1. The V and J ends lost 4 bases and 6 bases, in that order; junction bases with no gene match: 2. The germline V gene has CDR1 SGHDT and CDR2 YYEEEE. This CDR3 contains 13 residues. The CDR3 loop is CASSGDRVNEQFF. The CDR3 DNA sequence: TGTGCCAGCAGCGGGGACAGGGTCAATGAGCAGTTCTTC.

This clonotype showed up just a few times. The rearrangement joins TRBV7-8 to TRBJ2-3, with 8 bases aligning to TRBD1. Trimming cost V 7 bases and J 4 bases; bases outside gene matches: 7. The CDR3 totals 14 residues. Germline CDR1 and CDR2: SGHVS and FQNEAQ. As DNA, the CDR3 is TGTGCCAGCAATTGGGCAGGGGGCGCAGATACGCAGTATTTT. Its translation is CASNWAGGADTQYF.

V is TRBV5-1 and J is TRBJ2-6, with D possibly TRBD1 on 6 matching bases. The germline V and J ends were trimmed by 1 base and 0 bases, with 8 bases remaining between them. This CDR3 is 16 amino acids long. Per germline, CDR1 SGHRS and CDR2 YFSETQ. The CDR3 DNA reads TGCGCCAGCAGCTTGAGGGGGACCTCTGGGGCCAACGTCCTGACTTTC. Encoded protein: CASSLRGTSGANVLTF. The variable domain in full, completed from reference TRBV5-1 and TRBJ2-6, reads KAGVTQTPRYLIKTRGQQVTLSCSPISGHRSVSWYQQTPGQGLQFLFEYFSETQRNKGNFPGRFSGRQFSNSRSEMNVSTLELGDSALYLCASSLRGTSGANVLTFGAGSRLTVL.

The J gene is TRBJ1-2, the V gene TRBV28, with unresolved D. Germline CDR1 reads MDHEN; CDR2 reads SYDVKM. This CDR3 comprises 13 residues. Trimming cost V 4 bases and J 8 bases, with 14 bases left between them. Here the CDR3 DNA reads TGTGCCAGCAGTTCAGCCCCCGGGGTCGGCTACACCTTC. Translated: CASSSAPGVGYTF.

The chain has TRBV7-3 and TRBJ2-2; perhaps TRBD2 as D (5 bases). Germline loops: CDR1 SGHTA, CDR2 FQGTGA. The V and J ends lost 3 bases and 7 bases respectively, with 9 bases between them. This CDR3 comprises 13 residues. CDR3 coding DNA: TGTGCCAGCAGCTTCCGGACTGACGGGGAGCTGTTTTTT. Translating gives CASSFRTDGELFF.

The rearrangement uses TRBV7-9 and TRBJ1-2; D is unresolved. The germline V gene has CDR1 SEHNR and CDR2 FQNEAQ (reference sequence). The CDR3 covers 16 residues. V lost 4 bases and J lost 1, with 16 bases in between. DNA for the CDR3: TGTGCCAGCAGCTCCTCCGGGCAAACCCTTAACTATGGCTACACCTTC. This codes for CASSSSGQTLNYGYTF.

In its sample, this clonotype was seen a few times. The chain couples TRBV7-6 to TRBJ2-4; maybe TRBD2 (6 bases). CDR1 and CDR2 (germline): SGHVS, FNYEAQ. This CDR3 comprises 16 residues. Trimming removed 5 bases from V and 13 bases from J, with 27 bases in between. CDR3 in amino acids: CASSPRGGGGIWEQYF. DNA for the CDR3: TGTGCCAGCAGCCCCCGGGGTGGTGGAGGGATTTGGGAGCAGTACTTC. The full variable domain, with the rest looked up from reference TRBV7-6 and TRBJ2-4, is GAGVSQSPRYKVTKRGQDVALRCDPISGHVSLYWYRQALGQGPEFLTYFNYEAQQDKSGLPNDRFSAERPEGSISTLTIQRTEQRDSAMYRCASSPRGGGGIWEQYFGAGTRLSVL.

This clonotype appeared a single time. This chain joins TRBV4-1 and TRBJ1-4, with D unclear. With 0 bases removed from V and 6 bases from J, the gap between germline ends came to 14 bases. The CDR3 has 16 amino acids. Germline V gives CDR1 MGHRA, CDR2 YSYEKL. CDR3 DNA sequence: TGCGCCAGCAGCCAAGAAGAGGTGACCCCTTATGAAAAACTGTTTTTT. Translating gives CASSQEEVTPYEKLFF.

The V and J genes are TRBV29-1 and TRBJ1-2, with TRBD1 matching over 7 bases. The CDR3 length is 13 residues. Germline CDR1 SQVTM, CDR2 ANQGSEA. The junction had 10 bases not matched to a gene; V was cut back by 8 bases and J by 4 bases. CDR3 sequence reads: CSFGDHRGYGYTF. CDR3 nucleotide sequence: TGCAGCTTTGGGGACCACAGGGGCTATGGCTACACCTTC.

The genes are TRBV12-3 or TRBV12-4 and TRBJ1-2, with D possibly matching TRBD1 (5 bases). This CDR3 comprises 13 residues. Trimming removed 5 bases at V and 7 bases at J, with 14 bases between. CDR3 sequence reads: CASSARRAGGYTF. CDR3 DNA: TGTGCCAGCAGTGCCCGCAGGGCCGGTGGCTACACCTTC.